One and the same sample provided the 2 T cell receptor beta chains below, sequenced in a study of STAT3 mutations in large granular lymphocyte leukemia. Overall study results and limits: In T-cell large granular lymphocyte leukemia, about half of patients showed multiple immunodominant subclonotypes.

Their antigens remain unidentified. Measured with immunoSEQ multiplex PCR; TCRdb has only the in-frame clones, and not every one. The table shows more than 6,500 clones, with around 70% occurring only once. Sample: peripheral blood mononuclear cells. Every receptor here comes from a woman in her forties with T-cell large granular lymphocyte leukemia. Some clones in this sample may be carry-over from other donors' samples.

The chain has TRBV7-9 and TRBJ2-7, with D possibly being TRBD1 (5 bases). V was trimmed by 5 bases and J by 2 bases, leaving 16 bases between them. Germline V gene data show CDR1 as SEHNR and CDR2 as FQNEAQ (reference sequence). The CDR3 contains 15 residues. The CDR3 spells CASSPPETDAYEQYF. CDR3 sequence (DNA): TGTGCCAGCAGCCCCCCTGAGACAGACGCCTACGAGCAGTACTTC. Complete variable domain (other parts from reference TRBV7-9 and TRBJ2-7): DTGVSQNPRHKITKRGQNVTFRCDPISEHNRLYWYRQTLGQGPEFLTYFQNEAQLEKSRLLSDRFSAERPKGSFSTLEIQRTEQGDSAMYLCASSPPETDAYEQYFGPGTRLTVT.

This clone was seen a single time. The rearrangement links TRBV12-5 to TRBJ2-3; unclear D gene. Germline CDR1 LGHNT, CDR2 FRNRAP. The CDR3 runs to 14 residues. V lost 1 base and J 6 bases, leaving 11 bases between the germline ends. For the CDR3, the DNA is TGTGCTAGTGGTTTGGGGACCGTTGGGGATACGCAGTATTTT. It is translated as CASGLGTVGDTQYF. The complete variable domain, with remaining parts taken from reference TRBV12-5 and TRBJ2-3, reads DARVTQTPRHKVTEMGQEVTMRCQPILGHNTVFWYRQTMMQGLELLAYFRNRAPLDDSGMPKDRFSAEMPDATLATLKIQPSEPRDSAVYFCASGLGTVGDTQYFGPGTRLTVL.